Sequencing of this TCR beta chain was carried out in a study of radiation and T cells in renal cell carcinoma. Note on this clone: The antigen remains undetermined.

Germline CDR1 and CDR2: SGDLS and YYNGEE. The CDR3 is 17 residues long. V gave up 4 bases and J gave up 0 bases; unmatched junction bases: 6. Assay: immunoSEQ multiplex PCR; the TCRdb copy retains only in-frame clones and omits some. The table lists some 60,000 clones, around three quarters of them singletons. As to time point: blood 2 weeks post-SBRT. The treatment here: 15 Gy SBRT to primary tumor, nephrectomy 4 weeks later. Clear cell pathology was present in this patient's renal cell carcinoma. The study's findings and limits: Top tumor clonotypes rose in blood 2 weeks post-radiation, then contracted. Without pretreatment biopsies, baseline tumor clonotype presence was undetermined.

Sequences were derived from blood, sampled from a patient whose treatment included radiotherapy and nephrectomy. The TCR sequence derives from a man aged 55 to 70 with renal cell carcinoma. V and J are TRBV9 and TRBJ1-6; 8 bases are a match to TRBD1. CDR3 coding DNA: TGTGCCAGCAGCCCAGGGACAGGACTCTCCTATAATTCACCCCTCCACTTT. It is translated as CASSPGTGLSYNSPLHF.